This TCR beta chain was recovered during a study of sequential checkpoint blockade in melanoma. Looking at the study overall: First-line arms were nivolumab then ipilimumab, or the reverse, randomized 1:1.

The V gene lost 1 base and the J gene lost 5 bases, with 15 bases spanning the gap. Germline CDR1 MNHEY, CDR2 SMNVEV (reference sequence). This CDR3 is built from 16 residues. Indicated treatment: randomized to nivolumab then ipilimumab (arm A) or the reverse (arm B). DNA-damaging chemotherapy had not been given to any patient beforehand. Produced via immunoSEQ multiplex PCR; TCRdb's table is partial and in-frame only. The repertoire has around 18,000 clones, under 65% of them found once; the top ten carry 17%. The origin of this receptor is a human donor with melanoma. The V gene is TRBV27, the J gene TRBJ2-1; D is possibly TRBD2 (6 bases). Sequenced material: CD8+ T cells sorted from blood (inferred from file names), taken from a patient given nivolumab and ipilimumab in sequence. Here the CDR3 reads CASSLFAGGAHNEQFF. The CDR3 nucleotides are TGTGCCAGCAGTTTATTCGCCGGGGGAGCGCACAATGAGCAGTTCTTC.